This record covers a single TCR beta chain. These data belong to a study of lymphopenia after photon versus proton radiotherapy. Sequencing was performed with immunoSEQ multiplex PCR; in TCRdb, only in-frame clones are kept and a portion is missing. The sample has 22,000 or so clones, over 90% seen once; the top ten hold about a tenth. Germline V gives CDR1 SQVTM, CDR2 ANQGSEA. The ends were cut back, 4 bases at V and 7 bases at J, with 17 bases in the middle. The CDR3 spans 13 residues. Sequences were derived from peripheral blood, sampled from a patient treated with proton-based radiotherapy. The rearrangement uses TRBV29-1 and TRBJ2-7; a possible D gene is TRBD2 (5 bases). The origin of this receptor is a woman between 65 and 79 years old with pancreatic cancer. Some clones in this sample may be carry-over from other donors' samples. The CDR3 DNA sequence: TGCAGCGTTGTGACCCAGCCCGGGGAAGAGCAGTACTTC. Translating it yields CSVVTQPGEEQYF.